The clone carrying this T cell receptor beta chain was detected a few times. The antigen remains unidentified. V lost 7 bases and J 2 bases, leaving 15 bases between the germline ends. CDR1 is MDHEN and CDR2 is SYDVKM in the germline V gene. CDR3 length: 15 residues. TCRdb independently ran MiXCR on the 5' RACE reads; one entry per CDR3 protein. Altogether under 900,000 distinct CDR3 sequences are present, 9% to 15% being singletons, with the ten largest covering around 1.5%. The data originate from a study of identical twins. General study points: For out-of-frame alpha sequences shared by twins, low generation probability was in excess.

The same data also went into a second study, on yellow fever vaccine responses in identical twins. In that study: Twins' vaccine T cell responses were reported to seem partly convergent and partly personalized.

The sample consisted of PBMCs. The chain employs TRBV28 and TRBJ1-5; D gene uncertain. The receptor was derived from a woman under 30 in good health. For the CDR3, the DNA is TGTGCCAGCACCGGAGAGTGGAGGGGCAATCAGCCCCAGCATTTT. Its protein product is CASTGEWRGNQPQHF.